The clone carrying this T cell receptor beta chain was recorded a few times. The antigen is undetermined. This sample was taken from a study of CD8 T cells in ankylosing spondylitis. Study-level findings and limits: Ankylosing spondylitis blood appeared to be characterized by a TCR beta motif of roughly eight highly homologous variants. Past research had described some motif variants in reactive arthritis synovial fluid and blood. The study looked at matched synovial fluid samples from ankylosing spondylitis patients. Disease-linked clones were reported to be significantly enriched there. Clones linked with disease were CD8+ and fairly uncommon in the peripheral blood.

Quantitative 5'-RACE was performed with molecular barcodes, and it yielded the TCR beta libraries. TCRdb called the 5' RACE reads again in MiXCR, with one record for every CDR3 protein. The table records about 540,000 distinct CDR3 sequences, roughly an eighth of them present only once. The CDR3 length is 16 residues. CDR1 is LGHDT, CDR2 YNNKEL, per germline (reference sequence). Unmatched junction bases numbered 2, after V lost 4 bases and J lost 4 bases. The clonotype was recovered from a male donor with ankylosing spondylitis. Sequenced material: blood, either unsorted or a sorted T cell fraction (not recorded which). The V gene is TRBV3-1, the J gene TRBJ2-2; 14 bases match TRBD2. Here the CDR3 DNA reads TGTGCCAGCAGCCCGGGACTAGCGGGAGCCACCGGGGAGCTGTTTTTT. Amino acids: CASSPGLAGATGELFF.